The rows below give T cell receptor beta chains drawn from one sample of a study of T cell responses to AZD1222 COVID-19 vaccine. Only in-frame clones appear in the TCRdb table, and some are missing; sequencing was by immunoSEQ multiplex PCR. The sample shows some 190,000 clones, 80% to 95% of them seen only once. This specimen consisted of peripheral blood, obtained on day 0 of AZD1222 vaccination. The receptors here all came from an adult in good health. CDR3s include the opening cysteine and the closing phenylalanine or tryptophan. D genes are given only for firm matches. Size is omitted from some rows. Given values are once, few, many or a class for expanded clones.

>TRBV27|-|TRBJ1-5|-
TGTGCCAGCAGTTTAAACGGGGGCAATCAGCCCCAGCATTTT
CASSLNGGNQPQHF
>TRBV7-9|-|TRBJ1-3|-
TGTGCCAGCAGCTCCTTTGTCTCGGAATCTGGAAACACCATATATTTT
CASSSFVSESGNTIYF
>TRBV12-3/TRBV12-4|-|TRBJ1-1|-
TGTGCCAGCAAGAACACTGAAGCTTTCTTT
CASKNTEAFF
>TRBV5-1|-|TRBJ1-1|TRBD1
TGCGCCAGCAGCATGGGACAGGGTGGTGAAGCTTTCTTT
CASSMGQGGEAFF
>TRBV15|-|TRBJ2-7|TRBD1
TGTGCCACCAGGACACAGGGGTCCCCCTCCGAGCAGTACTTC
CATRTQGSPSEQYF
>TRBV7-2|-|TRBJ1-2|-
TGTGCCAGCAGCTTAGGACAGTTAAACTATGGCTACACCTTC
CASSLGQLNYGYTF
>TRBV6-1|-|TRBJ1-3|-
TGTGCCAGCAGTGAAGAGACAGGCATGGGAAACACCATATATTTT
CASSEETGMGNTIYF
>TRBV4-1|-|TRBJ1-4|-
TGCGCCAGCAGCCAAGATGTAGGGGATGAAAAACTGTTTTTT
CASSQDVGDEKLFF
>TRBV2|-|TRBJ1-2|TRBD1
TGTGCGATCCGAGACAGGGAGATACGTGGCTACACCTTC
CAIRDREIRGYTF
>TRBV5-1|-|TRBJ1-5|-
TGCGCCAGCAGCGCCGCGCTGGGTCAGCCCCAGCATTTT
CASSAALGQPQHF
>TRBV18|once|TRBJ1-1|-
TGTGCCAGCTCACGCGGGACGGTCTCTGAAGCTTTCTTT
CASSRGTVSEAFF
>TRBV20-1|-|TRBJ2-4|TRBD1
TGCAGTGCTAGTACAGGGGGCAAAAACATTCAGTACTTC
CSASTGGKNIQYF
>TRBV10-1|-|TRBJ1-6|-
TGCGCCAGCAGTGAGACGGGGAATTCACCCCTCCACTTT
CASSETGNSPLHF
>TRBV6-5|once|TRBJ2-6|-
TGTGCCAGCAGTTCCACACCCTCTGGGGCCAACGTCCTGACTTTC
CASSSTPSGANVLTF
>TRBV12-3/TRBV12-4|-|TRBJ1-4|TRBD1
TGTGCCAGCAGGGGACAGGAGGAGGAAAAACTGTTTTTT
CASRGQEEEKLFF
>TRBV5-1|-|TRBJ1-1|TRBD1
TGCGCCAGCAGCTTGGCAAAAGGGACAGAAAACACTGAAGCTTTCTTT
CASSLAKGTENTEAFF
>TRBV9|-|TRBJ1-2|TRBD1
TGTGCCAGCAGCGCCGGACAGGGGGTGACGGGGGGTGGCTACACCTTC
CASSAGQGVTGGGYTF
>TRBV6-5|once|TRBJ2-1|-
TGTGCCAGCAGTTACTCGAACCGGCCCACAGGGAATGAGCAGTTCTTC
CASSYSNRPTGNEQFF
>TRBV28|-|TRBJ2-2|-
TGTGCCAGCAGGGACACAGGTTTTAACACCGGGGAGCTGTTTTTT
CASRDTGFNTGELFF
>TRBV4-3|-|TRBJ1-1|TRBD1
TGCGCCAGCCGAATCAACACAGGGGCTGAAGCTTTCTTT
CASRINTGAEAFF
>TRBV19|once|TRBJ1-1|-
TGTGCCAGTAGTCTCCAACGAGGGATGAACACTGAAGCTTTCTTT
CASSLQRGMNTEAFF
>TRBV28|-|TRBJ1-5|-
TGTGCCAGCAGTTTAATAGGGGCTCGGATGCCCCAGCATTTT
CASSLIGARMPQHF
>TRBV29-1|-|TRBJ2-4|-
TGCAGCGCCACAACCGGGGGCCCCAACATTCAGTACTTC
CSATTGGPNIQYF
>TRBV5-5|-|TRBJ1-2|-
TGTGCCAGCAGCTTGGGGAGCCCGCGGGGAGCTAACTATGGCTACACCTTC
CASSLGSPRGANYGYTF
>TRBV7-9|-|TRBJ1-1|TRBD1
TGTGCCAGCAGCTTGCAGGGGGTGGGCACTGAAGCTTTCTTT
CASSLQGVGTEAFF
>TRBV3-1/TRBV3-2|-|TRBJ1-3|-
TGTGCCAGCAGCCAAGGGCGGGGGCTGTACGGAGACACCATATATTTT
CASSQGRGLYGDTIYF
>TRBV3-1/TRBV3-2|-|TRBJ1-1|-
TGTGCCAGCAGCCCAAGACCAGGGGCGGGCACTGAAGCTTTCTTT
CASSPRPGAGTEAFF
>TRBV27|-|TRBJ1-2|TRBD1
TGTGCCAGCAGTTTCTCAACCAAGGTGGGACAGTACTATGGCTACACCTTC
CASSFSTKVGQYYGYTF
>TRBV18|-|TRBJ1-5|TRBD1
TGTGCCAGCTCGTCGGACAGGCGGAATCAGCCCCAGCATTTT
CASSSDRRNQPQHF
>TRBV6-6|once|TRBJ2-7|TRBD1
TGTGCCAGCAGCGACGGACAGGGGAACTACGAGCAGTACTTC
CASSDGQGNYEQYF
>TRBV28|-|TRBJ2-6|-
TGTGCCAGCAGTCCCCAGGGTTCCGGGGCCAACGTCCTGACTTTC
CASSPQGSGANVLTF
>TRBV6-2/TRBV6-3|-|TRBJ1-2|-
TGTGCCAGCAGTCAACAACAAGCTAACTATGGCTACACCTTC
CASSQQQANYGYTF
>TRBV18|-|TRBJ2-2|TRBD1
TGTGCCAGCTCACCTCTCCGGACAGGGTTAAGGCCCGGGGAGCTGTTTTTT
CASSPLRTGLRPGELFF
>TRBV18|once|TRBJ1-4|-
TGTGCCAGCTCAGCGGCAGGGAGGAGGGAAAAACTGTTTTTT
CASSAAGRREKLFF
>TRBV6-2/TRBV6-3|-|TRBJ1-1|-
TGTGCCAGCAGTTACTCGATGGGGACGGGCGGGGCTTTCTTT
CASSYSMGTGGAFF
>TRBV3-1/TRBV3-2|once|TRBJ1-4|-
TGTGCCAGCAGTCCAAAGGTCATGATGGAAAAACTGTTTTTT
CASSPKVMMEKLFF
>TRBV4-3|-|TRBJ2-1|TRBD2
TGCGCCAGCAGCCAAGATTTAGCGGGGGGGCTTAATGAGCAGTTCTTC
CASSQDLAGGLNEQFF
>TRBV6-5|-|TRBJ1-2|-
TGTGCCAGCAGTTCAACGGGCGAGGCCTGGGGATATGGCTACACCTTC
CASSSTGEAWGYGYTF
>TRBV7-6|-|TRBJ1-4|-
TGTGCCAGCAAGCCGGGGTTCTTCCGGTCCACCAATGAAAAACTGTTTTTT
CASKPGFFRSTNEKLFF
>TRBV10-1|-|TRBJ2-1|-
TGCGCCAGAGACGGACGGGCTAGCTCCTACAATGAGCAGTTCTTC
CARDGRASSYNEQFF
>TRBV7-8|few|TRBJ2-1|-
TGTGCCAGCAGCCTCCGGGACACCCTCTCCTACAATGAGCAGTTCTTC
CASSLRDTLSYNEQFF
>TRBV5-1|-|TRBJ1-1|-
TGCGCCAGCAGCTTGATGCCGTGGGGAGCGAACACTGAAGCTTTCTTT
CASSLMPWGANTEAFF
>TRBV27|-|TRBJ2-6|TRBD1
TGTGCCAGCAGTTTAACTCAGACAGGGAGCTTTAGGTCTGGGGCCAACGTCCTGACTTTC
CASSLTQTGSFRSGANVLTF
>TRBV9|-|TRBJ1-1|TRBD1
TGTGCCAGCAGCGGGACAGGGGCGATCAAGAACACTGAAGCTTTCTTT
CASSGTGAIKNTEAFF
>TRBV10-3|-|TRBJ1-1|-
TGTGCCATCAGAGTGAACACTGAAGCTTTCTTT
CAIRVNTEAFF
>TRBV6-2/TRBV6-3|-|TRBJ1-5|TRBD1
TGTGCCAGCAGTTCCCGACAGGGGACCTCCAATCAGCCCCAGCATTTT
CASSSRQGTSNQPQHF
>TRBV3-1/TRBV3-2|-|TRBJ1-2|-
TGTGCCAGCACGGGGGGCGTTCCGGGCAATGGCTACACCTTC
CASTGGVPGNGYTF
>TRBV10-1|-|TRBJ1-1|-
TGCGCCAGCAGAAGGACATGGGACACTGAAGCTTTCTTT
CASRRTWDTEAFF
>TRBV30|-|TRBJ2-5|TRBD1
TGTGCCTGGTCCACAGGGGAAAAGGAGACCCAGTACTTC
CAWSTGEKETQYF
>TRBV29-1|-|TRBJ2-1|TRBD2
TGCAGCGTTGGTCTAGCGGACAATGAGCAGTTCTTC
CSVGLADNEQFF
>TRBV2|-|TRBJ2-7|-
TGTGCCAGCAGTGATTGGGGTGCCTACGAGCAGTACTTC
CASSDWGAYEQYF
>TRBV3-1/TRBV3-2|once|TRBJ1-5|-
TGTGCCAGCAGCCAGGGCCTTAGCAATCAGCCCCAGCATTTT
CASSQGLSNQPQHF
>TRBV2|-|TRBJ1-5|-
TGTGCCAGCAGTGACGCGCCGGGTTCATGGCCCCAGCATTTT
CASSDAPGSWPQHF
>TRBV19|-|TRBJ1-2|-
TGTGCCAGTAGTCTTCCCCCGGCTCACGGGGGCTATGGCTACACCTTC
CASSLPPAHGGYGYTF
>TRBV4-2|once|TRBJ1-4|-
TGTGCCAGCAGCCATAGCGGGCCCTCAACTAATGAAAAACTGTTTTTT
CASSHSGPSTNEKLFF
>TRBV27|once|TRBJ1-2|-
TGTGCCAGCAGTTCCCGCAACGGCAGGTACTATGGCTACACCTTC
CASSSRNGRYYGYTF
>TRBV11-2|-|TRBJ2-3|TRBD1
TGTGCCAGCAGCCATCGACAGGGACAAGATACGCAGTATTTT
CASSHRQGQDTQYF